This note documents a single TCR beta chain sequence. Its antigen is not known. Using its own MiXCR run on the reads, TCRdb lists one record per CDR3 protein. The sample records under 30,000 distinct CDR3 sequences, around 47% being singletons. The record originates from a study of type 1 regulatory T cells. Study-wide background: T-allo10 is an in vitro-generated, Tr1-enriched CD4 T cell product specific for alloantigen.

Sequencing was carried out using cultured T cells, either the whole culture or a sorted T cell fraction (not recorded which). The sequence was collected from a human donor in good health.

The CDR3 nucleotides are TGCAGTGCTTTAGACAGGGCCGGGAGAGCTTTCTTT. Amino acid sequence: CSALDRAGRAFF. The chain employs TRBV20-1 and TRBJ1-1; TRBD1 matches 7 bases. Germline assignment: CDR1 DFQATT and CDR2 SNEGSKA (reference sequence). V shed 5 bases and J 10 bases; nucleotides not matched to a gene: 10. The CDR3 extends over 12 amino acids.